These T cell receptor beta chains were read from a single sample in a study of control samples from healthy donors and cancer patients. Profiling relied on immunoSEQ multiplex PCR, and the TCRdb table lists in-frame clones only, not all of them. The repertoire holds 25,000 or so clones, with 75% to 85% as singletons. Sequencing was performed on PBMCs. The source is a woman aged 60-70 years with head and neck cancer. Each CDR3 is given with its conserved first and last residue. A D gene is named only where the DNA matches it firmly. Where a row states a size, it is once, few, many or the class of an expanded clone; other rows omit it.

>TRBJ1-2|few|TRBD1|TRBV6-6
CASSPGQGNYGYTF
TGTGCCAGCAGCCCGGGACAGGGAAACTATGGCTACACCTTC
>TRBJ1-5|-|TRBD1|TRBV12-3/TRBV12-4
CASSRGGPGPQHF
TGTGCCAGCAGTCGAGGGGGCCCGGGGCCCCAGCATTTT
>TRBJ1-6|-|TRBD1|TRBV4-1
CASSQEAAGGNSPLHF
TGCGCCAGCAGCCAAGAAGCGGCAGGGGGTAATTCACCCCTCCACTTT
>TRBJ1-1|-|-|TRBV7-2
CASSGAWGSLNTEAFF
TGTGCCAGCAGCGGGGCTTGGGGGAGCCTGAACACTGAAGCTTTCTTT
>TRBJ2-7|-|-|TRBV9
CASSPGGEPTYEQYF
TGTGCCAGCAGCCCCGGGGGAGAGCCTACCTACGAGCAGTACTTC
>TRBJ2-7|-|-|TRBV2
CASSGVGTGSYEQYF
TGTGCCAGCAGTGGGGTCGGTACAGGCTCCTACGAGCAGTACTTC
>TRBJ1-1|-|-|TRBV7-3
CASSLGLMNTEAFF
TGTGCCAGCAGCTTAGGACTTATGAACACTGAAGCTTTCTTT
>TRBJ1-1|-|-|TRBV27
CASSLTGFFDTEAFF
TGTGCCAGCAGTTTAACGGGGTTTTTCGACACTGAAGCTTTCTTT
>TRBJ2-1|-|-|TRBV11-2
CASSLWRENEQFF
TGTGCCAGCAGCTTATGGAGAGAAAATGAGCAGTTCTTC
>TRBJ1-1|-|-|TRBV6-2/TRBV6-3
CASSEHQGRAEAFF
TGTGCCAGCAGTGAGCATCAGGGAAGGGCTGAAGCTTTCTTT
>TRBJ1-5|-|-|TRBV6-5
CASSLQQGQPQHF
TGTGCCAGCAGCCTCCAACAAGGCCAGCCCCAGCATTTT
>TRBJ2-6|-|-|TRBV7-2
CASSLWSSGANVLTF
TGTGCCAGCAGCTTATGGTCCTCTGGGGCCAACGTCCTGACTTTC
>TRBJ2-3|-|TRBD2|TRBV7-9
CASNSGLAGGLRTDTQYF
TGTGCCAGCAATTCGGGACTAGCGGGAGGACTGCGCACAGATACGCAGTATTTT